This T cell receptor beta chain was retrieved from a study of blood T cell repertoires in COVID-19. The assay was immunoSEQ multiplex PCR, and TCRdb's table has in-frame clones only and misses some. This table has 360,000 or so clones, nearly 90% appearing once. The CDR3 covers 16 residues. Germline lookup yields CDR1 LGHNA and CDR2 YNFKEQ. V was trimmed by 0 bases and J by 0 bases, leaving 9 bases between them. The TCR comes from a man aged 18 to 35 with active or convalescent COVID-19. The J gene is TRBJ2-1, the V gene TRBV4-2, with a tentative D call TRBD2 (6 bases). The sample taken for sequencing was peripheral blood. CDR3 region: CASSQDGGSSYNEQFF. In DNA, the CDR3 is TGTGCCAGCAGCCAAGATGGGGGGAGCTCCTACAATGAGCAGTTCTTC.